This T cell receptor (beta chain) is from a study of identical twins. This clonotype appeared many times. TCRdb itself ran the 5' RACE reads through MiXCR, one entry per CDR3 protein. The sample lists 450,000 or so distinct CDR3 sequences, 20% to 25% occurring once. Germline V gives CDR1 DFQATT, CDR2 SNEGSKA (reference sequence). The V segment lost 6 bases and the J segment 1 base; nucleotides outside the gene matches: 5. The CDR3 covers 14 residues. This same sample was also part of a study on T cells expressing NK-cell markers.

Sequencing was performed on CD4+ T cells sorted from blood. The receptor's source is a woman younger than 35 in good health. The rearrangement links TRBV20-1 to TRBJ2-5; 10 positions agree with TRBD2. The CDR3: CSARLAGVQETQYF. The CDR3 nucleotides read TGCAGTGCGAGACTAGCGGGCGTCCAAGAGACCCAGTACTTC.